This T cell receptor (beta chain) comes out of a study of blood T cell repertoires in COVID-19. The overall study: From T cells, B-cell-depleted T cells, or PBMCs came the material, which was cDNA or gDNA.

J was trimmed by 4 bases and V by 2 bases; bases with no gene match: 11. The length of the CDR3 is 17 residues. From germline, CDR1 is KGHSH and CDR2 LQKENI. As originally analysed: Amplification with reference gene primers provided the estimates of nucleated cell counts. Profiled with immunoSEQ multiplex PCR; TCRdb holds only in-frame clones, not every one. V and J calls and clone size follow that table, whereas D and trimming were derived from the DNA. The sample records 200,000 or so clones, roughly 86% being singletons. Sequenced: peripheral blood. This TCR was recovered from a man aged 60 to 69 with acute or convalescent COVID-19. V usage is TRBV18 and J usage is TRBJ1-1, with 9 bases that match TRBD1. This CDR3 reads CASSPVTGGASVTEAFF. The CDR3 nucleotides are TGTGCCAGCTCACCAGTAACAGGGGGCGCGTCGGTCACTGAAGCTTTCTTT.